A single TCR beta chain is shown here with its context. Germline V gene data show CDR1 as MDHEN and CDR2 as SYDVKM. This CDR3 is built from 15 residues. V lost 3 bases and J lost 0, with 10 bases in between. The sample originates from a study of T cell changes during pregnancy in multiple sclerosis. Libraries were prepared by immunoSEQ multiplex PCR; TCRdb keeps only in-frame clonotypes and omits some of them. In the table there are roughly 93,000 clones, 91% of which are singletons. The V gene is TRBV28, the J gene TRBJ2-3, with a tentative D call TRBD2 (6 bases). The receptor comes from a female donor in good health, enrolled as a control in a pregnancy study. The specimen was peripheral blood, collected in the first trimester of pregnancy. CDR3 in amino acids: CASSFGDLSTDTQYF. The CDR3 DNA reads as TGTGCCAGCAGTTTCGGGGACTTAAGCACAGATACGCAGTATTTT.